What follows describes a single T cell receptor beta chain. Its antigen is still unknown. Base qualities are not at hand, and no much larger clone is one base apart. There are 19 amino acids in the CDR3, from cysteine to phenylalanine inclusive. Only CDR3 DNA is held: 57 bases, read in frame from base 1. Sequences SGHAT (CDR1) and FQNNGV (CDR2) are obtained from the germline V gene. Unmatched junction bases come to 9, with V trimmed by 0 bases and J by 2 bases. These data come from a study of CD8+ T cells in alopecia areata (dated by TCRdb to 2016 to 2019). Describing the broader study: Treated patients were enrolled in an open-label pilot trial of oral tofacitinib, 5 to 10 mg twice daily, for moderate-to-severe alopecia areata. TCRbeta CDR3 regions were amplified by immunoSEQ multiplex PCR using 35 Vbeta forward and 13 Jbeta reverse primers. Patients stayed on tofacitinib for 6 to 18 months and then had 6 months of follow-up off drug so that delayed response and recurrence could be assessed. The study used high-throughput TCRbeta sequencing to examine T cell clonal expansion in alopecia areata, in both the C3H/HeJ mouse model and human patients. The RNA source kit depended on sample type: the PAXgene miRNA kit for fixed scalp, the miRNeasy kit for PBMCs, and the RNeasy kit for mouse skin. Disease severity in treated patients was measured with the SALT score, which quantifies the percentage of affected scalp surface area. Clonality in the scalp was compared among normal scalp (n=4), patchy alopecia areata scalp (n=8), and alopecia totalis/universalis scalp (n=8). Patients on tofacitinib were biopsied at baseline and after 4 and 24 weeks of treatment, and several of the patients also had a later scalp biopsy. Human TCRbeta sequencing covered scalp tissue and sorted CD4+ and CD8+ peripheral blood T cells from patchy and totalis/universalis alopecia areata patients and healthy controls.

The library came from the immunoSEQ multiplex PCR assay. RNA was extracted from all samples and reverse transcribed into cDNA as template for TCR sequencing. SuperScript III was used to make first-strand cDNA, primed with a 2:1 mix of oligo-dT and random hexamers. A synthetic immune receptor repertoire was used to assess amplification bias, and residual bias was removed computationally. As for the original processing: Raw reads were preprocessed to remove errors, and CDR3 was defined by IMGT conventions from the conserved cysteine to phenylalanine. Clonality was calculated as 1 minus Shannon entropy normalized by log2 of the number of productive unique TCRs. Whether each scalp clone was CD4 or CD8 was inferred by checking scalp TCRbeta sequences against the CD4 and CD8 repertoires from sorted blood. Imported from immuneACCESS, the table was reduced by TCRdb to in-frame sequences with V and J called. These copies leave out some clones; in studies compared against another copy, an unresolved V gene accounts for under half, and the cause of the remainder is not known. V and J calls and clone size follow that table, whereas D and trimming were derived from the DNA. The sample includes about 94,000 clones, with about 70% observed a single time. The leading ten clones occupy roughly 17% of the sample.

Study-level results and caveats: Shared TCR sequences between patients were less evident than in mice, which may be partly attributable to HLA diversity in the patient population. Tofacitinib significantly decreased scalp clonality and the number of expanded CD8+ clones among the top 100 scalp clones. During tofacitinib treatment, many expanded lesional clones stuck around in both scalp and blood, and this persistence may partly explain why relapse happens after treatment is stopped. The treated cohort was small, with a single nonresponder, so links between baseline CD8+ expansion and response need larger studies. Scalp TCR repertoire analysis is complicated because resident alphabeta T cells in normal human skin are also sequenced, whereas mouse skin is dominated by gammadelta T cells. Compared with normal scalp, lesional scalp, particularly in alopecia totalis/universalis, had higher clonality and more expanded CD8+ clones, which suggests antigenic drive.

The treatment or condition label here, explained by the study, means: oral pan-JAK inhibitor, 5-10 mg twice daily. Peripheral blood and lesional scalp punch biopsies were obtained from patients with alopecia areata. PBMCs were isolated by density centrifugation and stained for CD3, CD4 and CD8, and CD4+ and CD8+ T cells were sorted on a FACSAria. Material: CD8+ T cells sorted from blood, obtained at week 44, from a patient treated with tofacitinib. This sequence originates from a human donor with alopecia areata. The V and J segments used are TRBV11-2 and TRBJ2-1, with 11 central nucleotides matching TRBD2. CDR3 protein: CASSLDEILAGGPYNEQFF. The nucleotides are TGTGCCAGCAGCTTAGATGAGATTCTAGCGGGGGGACCCTACAATGAGCAGTTCTTC.